This T cell receptor (beta chain) was sequenced during a study of radiation and T cells in renal cell carcinoma. Time point noted: blood 2 weeks post-SBRT. Specified treatment: 15 Gy SBRT to primary tumor, nephrectomy 4 weeks later. This renal cell carcinoma was of the clear cell type. Some clones are missing from TCRdb's copy, which holds only in-frame ones; the method was immunoSEQ multiplex PCR. The sample holds more than 95,000 clones, roughly four fifths seen once. There are 13 residues in the CDR3. The V end was cut by 4 bases, the J end by 5 bases, with 9 bases between. Germline CDR1 reads LNHNV; CDR2 reads YYDKDF (reference sequence).

The sample consisted of blood, taken from a patient whose treatment included radiotherapy and nephrectomy. The receptor was derived from a man in his fifties or sixties with renal cell carcinoma. The chain recombines TRBV15 with TRBJ1-5; D is unclear. As DNA, the CDR3 is TGTGCCACCAGCACCCAGGTCGATCAGCCCCAGCATTTT. Translated: CATSTQVDQPQHF. The full variable domain, rest sourced from reference TRBV15 and TRBJ1-5, is DAMVIQNPRYQVTQFGKPVTLSCSQTLNHNVMYWYQQKSSQAPKLLFHYYDKDFNNEADTPDNFQSRRPNTSFCFLDIRSPGLGDTAMYLCATSTQVDQPQHFGDGTRLSIL.